What follows describes a single T cell receptor beta chain. The antigen is unknown. Other DNA sequences of this sample code for an identical CDR3. The sample is drawn from a study of shared clonotypes between healthy human individuals. At a deep level, the assay was run. TCRdb keeps only in-frame clones here, not all; method: immunoSEQ multiplex PCR. The sample has approximately 240,000 clones; approximately 70% are singletons. The V end was cut by 1 base, the J end by 5 bases, with 5 bases between. Germline V gives CDR1 SEHNR, CDR2 FQNEAQ (reference sequence). CDR3 length equals 13 residues. Those who donated, Caucasian adults without exception, all lived in Nashville, Tennessee. Study-wide points: Depth was large, yet rarefaction showed that sorted-subset sequencing was incomplete.

Material for sequencing was memory CD4+ T cells sorted from blood. Stated subset: CD45RA-negative fraction. This chain connects TRBV7-9 to TRBJ2-2; D ambiguous. The source of this sequence is a man aged 30 to 39 in good health. The CDR3 protein is CASSLVQTGELFF. DNA for the CDR3: TGTGCCAGCAGCTTAGTCCAGACCGGGGAGCTGTTTTTT.